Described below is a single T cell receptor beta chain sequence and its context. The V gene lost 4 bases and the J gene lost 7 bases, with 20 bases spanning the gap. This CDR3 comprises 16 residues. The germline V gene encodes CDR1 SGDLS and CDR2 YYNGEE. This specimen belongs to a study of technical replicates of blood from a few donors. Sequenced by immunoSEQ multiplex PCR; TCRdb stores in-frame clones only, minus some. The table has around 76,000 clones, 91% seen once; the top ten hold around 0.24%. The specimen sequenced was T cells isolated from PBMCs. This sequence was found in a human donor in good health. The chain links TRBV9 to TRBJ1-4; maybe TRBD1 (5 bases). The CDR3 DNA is TGTGCCAGCAGCCCGCGGACCCTCGGGGGTAGTGAAAAACTGTTTTTT. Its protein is CASSPRTLGGSEKLFF.